These 13 T cell receptor beta chains share one sample of origin, sequenced in a study of blood T cells in healthy people across ages. Using a J-beta primer mix together with a sample-barcoded 5' primer, a second PCR was run for roughly 7 to 11 cycles. Via MiXCR, TCRdb re-called the 5' RACE reads, giving one row per CDR3 protein. This sample yields some 690,000 distinct CDR3 sequences, of which about a fifth are seen a single time; around a fifth belongs to the top ten. Material for sequencing was blood. Receptor source: a man between 70 and 80 years old in good health.

This clonotype turned up a few times. V and J are TRBV3-1 and TRBJ1-1; D is perhaps TRBD1 (6 bases). Germline V CDR1 and CDR2: LGHDT, YNNKEL (reference sequence). This CDR3 has 12 residues. Trimming left V 2 bases short and J 8 bases short, with 9 bases between. CDR3 region: CASSQYTGEAFF. CDR3 sequence (DNA): TGTGCCAGCAGCCAATATACAGGGGAAGCTTTCTTT.

This clonotype was seen a handful of times. The genes are TRBV2 and TRBJ2-1; 8 nucleotides align to TRBD2. V shed 10 bases, J shed 2 bases, and the junction held 4 bases outside the gene matches. Germline assignment: CDR1 SNHLY and CDR2 FYNNEI. The CDR3 is made up of 13 amino acids. As DNA, the CDR3 is TGTGCCACGGAGCGGGGGCCCTACAATGAGCAGTTCTTC. As protein: CATERGPYNEQFF.

The chain links TRBV6-5 to TRBJ2-4; the D gene could be TRBD1 or TRBD2 (6 bases each). The CDR3 spans 15 residues. Germline CDR1 and CDR2: MNHEY and SVGAGI. V dropped 4 bases and J dropped 2 bases, with 12 bases sitting between them. The CDR3 DNA sequence: TGTGCCAGCAGTTCCACAGGGAGGACCAAAAACATTCAGTACTTC. Its protein product is CASSSTGRTKNIQYF.

The V and J genes are TRBV12-3 or TRBV12-4 and TRBJ1-4, with TRBD1 matching 7 bases. The CDR3 consists of 16 residues. Trimming took 5 bases from V and 3 from J; bases not matched to a gene: 9. The CDR3 nucleotides read TGTGCCAGCAGTGCTGGCCCGGGACAGTCTAATGAAAAACTGTTTTTT. This encodes CASSAGPGQSNEKLFF.

This clonotype occurred a few times. V is TRBV29-1 and J is TRBJ2-5; the D gene is possibly TRBD1 (5 bases). The DNA end is a closer match to TRBJ2-1, so the J assignment may be wrong. Germline V gene sequence: CDR1 SQVTM, CDR2 ANQGSEA. The CDR3 extends over 13 amino acids. CDR3 sequence: CSGRDGAYNEQFF. The CDR3 DNA follows: TGCAGCGGAAGGGATGGGGCTTACAATGAGCAGTTCTTC.

The chain couples TRBV7-9 to TRBJ2-7, with D possibly being TRBD1 (6 bases). The length of the CDR3 is 15 residues. Germline values: CDR1 SEHNR, CDR2 FQNEAQ (reference sequence). V lost 8 bases and J lost 3, with 20 bases in between. This CDR3 reads CASASSMGADYEQYF. DNA of the CDR3: TGTGCCAGCGCATCTTCTATGGGGGCTGACTACGAGCAGTACTTC.

This clonotype showed up just a few times. V is TRBV5-1 and J is TRBJ2-1; 8 bases map to TRBD1. The germline CDR1 and CDR2 sequences are SGHRS and YFSETQ. The CDR3 contains 13 residues. V shed 5 bases, J shed 12 bases, and the junction held 10 bases outside the gene matches. The CDR3 here is CASSTGQGVGQFF. The CDR3 coding sequence is TGCGCCAGCAGTACCGGACAGGGCGTAGGGCAGTTCTTC.

This clonotype was detected once. V gene TRBV27 combines with J gene TRBJ1-4; 7 bases are a match to TRBD1. After removal of 6 bases from V and 7 bases from J, the junction contained 8 bases not matched to a gene. The CDR3 is 14 residues long. The V gene's germline CDR1 is MNHEY and CDR2 SMNVEV (reference sequence). Written as DNA, the CDR3 is TGTGCCAGCAGGGTAGGGGGCAAGGGTGAAAAACTGTTTTTT. As protein: CASRVGGKGEKLFF.

V and J are TRBV6-1 and TRBJ1-1; TRBD1 is a possible D gene (5 bases). This CDR3 has 14 residues. Germline values: CDR1 MNHNS, CDR2 SASEGT. V dropped 5 bases and J dropped 11 bases, with 21 bases sitting between them. The DNA for the CDR3 is TGTGCCAGCAGTTCCCGGTGGGAATGGAAGGGGGCTTTCTTT. As protein: CASSSRWEWKGAFF.

This clonotype occurred a few times. The chain carries TRBV18 and TRBJ2-5; D uncertain. The CDR3 totals 15 residues. From germline, CDR1 is KGHSH and CDR2 LQKENI. Trimming removed 2 bases from V and 5 bases from J, with 15 bases in between. The CDR3 DNA follows: TGTGCCAGCTCACCAATCGGCGTACTTGAGGAGACCCAGTACTTC. As protein: CASSPIGVLEETQYF.

V and J are TRBV29-1 and TRBJ1-2; TRBD1 might be the D (5 bases). V was shortened by 6 bases and J by 6 bases, with 14 bases between the two germline ends. Germline V gene lookup returns CDR1 SQVTM and CDR2 ANQGSEA. There are 12 residues in the CDR3. The CDR3 spells CSVGRGDHGYTF. The CDR3 DNA follows: TGCAGCGTGGGACGGGGGGACCATGGCTACACCTTC.

This clonotype appeared a few times. The J gene is TRBJ1-5, the V gene TRBV6-5; possibly TRBD1 for D (6 bases). The CDR3 is 15 residues long. Between the trimmed V and J ends, which lost 9 bases and 2 bases, there was a span of 17 bases. The germline V gene encodes CDR1 MNHEY and CDR2 SVGAGI. The CDR3 protein is CASSQGPEGNQPQHF. The CDR3 DNA reads as TGTGCCAGTTCACAGGGCCCGGAGGGCAATCAGCCCCAGCATTTT.

This clonotype was recorded many times. The chain employs TRBV29-1 and TRBJ2-3, with D uncertain. Trimming cost V 1 base and J 0 bases, with 8 bases left between them. CDR1 and CDR2 from the germline V gene are SQVTM and ANQGSEA. The CDR3 extends over 14 amino acids. Here the CDR3 reads CSVEGVFSTDTQYF. CDR3 in DNA: TGCAGCGTTGAAGGGGTCTTTAGCACAGATACGCAGTATTTT.